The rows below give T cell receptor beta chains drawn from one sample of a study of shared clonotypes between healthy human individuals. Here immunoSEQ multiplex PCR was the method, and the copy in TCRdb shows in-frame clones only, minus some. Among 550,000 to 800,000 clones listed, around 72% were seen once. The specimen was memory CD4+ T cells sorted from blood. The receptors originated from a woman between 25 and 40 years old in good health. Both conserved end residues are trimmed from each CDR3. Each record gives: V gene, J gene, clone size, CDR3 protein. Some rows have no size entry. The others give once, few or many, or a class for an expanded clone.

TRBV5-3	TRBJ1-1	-	ARSSGETEAF
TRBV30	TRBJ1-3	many	AWSRGGSGNTIY
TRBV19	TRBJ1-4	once	ATQGFANEKLF
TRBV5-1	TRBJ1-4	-	ASSGGGPNEKLF
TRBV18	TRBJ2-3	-	ASSPVLAGTDTQY
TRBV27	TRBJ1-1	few	ASSNRRMNTEAF
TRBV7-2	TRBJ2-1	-	ASIKETGLAKNEQF
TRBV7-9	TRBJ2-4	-	ASSLGANRGPQNIQY
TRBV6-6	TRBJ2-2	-	ASSSGQGSTGELF
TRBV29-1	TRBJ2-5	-	SAATGEKETQY
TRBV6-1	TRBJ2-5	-	ASSESGSRETQY
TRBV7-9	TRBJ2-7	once	ASSLGVSSLPYEQY
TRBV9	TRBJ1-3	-	ASSVARGEPLDSGNTIY
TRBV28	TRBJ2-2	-	ASSLSDRASGELF
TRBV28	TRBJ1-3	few	ASSRGQGRNTIY
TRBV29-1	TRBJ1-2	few	SVDIGGKGYGYT
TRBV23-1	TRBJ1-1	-	ASRTDRGMNTEAF